This entry lists 6 T cell receptor beta chains sequenced from one sample in a study of CD8 T cells in Susac syndrome. Random hexamers were used to reverse transcribe the RNA input (0.5 to 1 ug). TCRdb reprocessed the immunoSEQ multiplex PCR reads via MiXCR and lists one record per CDR3 protein. This table holds 250,000 to 350,000 distinct CDR3 sequences, 92% found once. The source material was CD4+ T cells from PBMCs. The receptors here all came from a human donor with multiple sclerosis.

V usage is TRBV19 and J usage is TRBJ2-2; perhaps D is TRBD1 or TRBD2 (5 bases each). From germline, CDR1 is LNHDA and CDR2 SQIVND (reference sequence). The CDR3 totals 16 residues. Trimming cost V 7 bases and J 4 bases, with 19 bases left between them. The CDR3 spells CASKVGRGEGTGELFF. CDR3 coding DNA: TGTGCCAGTAAAGTGGGTCGAGGGGAAGGCACCGGGGAGCTGTTTTTT.

This clonotype was counted only a few times. J is TRBJ2-7 and V is TRBV2, with D perhaps TRBD1 (5 bases). The CDR3 length is 15 residues. The germline gives CDR1 SNHLY, CDR2 FYNNEI. The V and J ends lost 7 bases and 0 bases respectively, with 16 bases between them. CDR3 nucleotide sequence: TGTGCCAGCAAGTATGCCAGGGCCGGCTCCTACGAGCAGTACTTC. It codes for CASKYARAGSYEQYF. Filled out from reference TRBV2 and TRBJ2-7, the complete variable domain reads EPEVTQTPSHQVTQMGQEVILRCVPISNHLYFYWYRQILGQKVEFLVSFYNNEISEKSEIFDDQFSVERPDGSNFTLKIRSTKLEDSAMYFCASKYARAGSYEQYFGPGTRLTVT.

The V gene is TRBV4-3, the J gene TRBJ2-3; D unresolved. V dropped 0 bases and J dropped 7 bases, with 5 bases sitting between them. This CDR3 spans 12 amino acids. Germline V gene sequence: CDR1 LGHNA, CDR2 YSLEER. The CDR3 protein is CASSQDIHTQYF. CDR3 nucleotides: TGCGCCAGCAGCCAAGATATCCATACGCAGTATTTT.

This sequence joins TRBV29-1 and TRBJ1-1; tentative D call: TRBD1 (5 bases). This CDR3 spans 13 amino acids. The V gene lost 5 bases and the J gene lost 0 bases, with 10 bases spanning the gap. CDR1 and CDR2 from the germline V gene are SQVTM and ANQGSEA. The chain's CDR3 is CSVRGILNTEAFF. DNA of the CDR3: TGCAGCGTTAGGGGCATACTGAACACTGAAGCTTTCTTT.

The chain carries TRBV7-9 and TRBJ2-7; TRBD2 matches 10 bases. CDR1 and CDR2 (germline): SEHNR, FQNEAQ (reference sequence). There are 17 residues in the CDR3. J was trimmed by 2 bases and V by 0 bases; bases with no gene match: 7. Written as DNA, the CDR3 is TGTGCCAGCAGCTTAGCCCTAAGGACTAGCGGAGCCTACGAGCAGTACTTC. Protein sequence: CASSLALRTSGAYEQYF.

This rearrangement joins TRBV6-5 to TRBJ1-1; tentatively, D is TRBD1 (5 bases). Trimming shortened V by 7 bases and J by 1 base, and 10 bases separated the two germline ends. The CDR3 extends over 13 amino acids. Germline assignment: CDR1 MNHEY and CDR2 SVGAGI. The CDR3 DNA is TGTGCCAGCACTCGGGGGGGGAACACTGAAGCTTTCTTT. It translates to CASTRGGNTEAFF.